This TCR beta chain was identified in a study of blood T cell repertoires in COVID-19. Study information: PBMCs, B-cell-depleted T cells, or T cells provided the cDNA or gDNA that made up the material.

Original handling: Reference gene primer amplification gave estimated nucleated cell counts. Libraries were prepared by immunoSEQ multiplex PCR; TCRdb keeps only in-frame clonotypes and omits some of them. Clone size and the V and J calls come from that table; the DNA yielded D and trimming. Seen here are some 82,000 clones, around four fifths observed once, and the top ten hold approximately 39%. This CDR3 spans 12 amino acids. The V end lost 11 bases, the J end lost 0 bases, and 9 bases lay between the germline ends. The chain has TRBV12-3 or TRBV12-4 and TRBJ2-3; no firm D call. This TCR was recovered from a man at least 80 years old with active or convalescent COVID-19. The sample consisted of peripheral blood. The CDR3 nucleotides are TGTGCCGGATCGGGTAGCACAGATACGCAGTATTTT. It codes for CAGSGSTDTQYF.